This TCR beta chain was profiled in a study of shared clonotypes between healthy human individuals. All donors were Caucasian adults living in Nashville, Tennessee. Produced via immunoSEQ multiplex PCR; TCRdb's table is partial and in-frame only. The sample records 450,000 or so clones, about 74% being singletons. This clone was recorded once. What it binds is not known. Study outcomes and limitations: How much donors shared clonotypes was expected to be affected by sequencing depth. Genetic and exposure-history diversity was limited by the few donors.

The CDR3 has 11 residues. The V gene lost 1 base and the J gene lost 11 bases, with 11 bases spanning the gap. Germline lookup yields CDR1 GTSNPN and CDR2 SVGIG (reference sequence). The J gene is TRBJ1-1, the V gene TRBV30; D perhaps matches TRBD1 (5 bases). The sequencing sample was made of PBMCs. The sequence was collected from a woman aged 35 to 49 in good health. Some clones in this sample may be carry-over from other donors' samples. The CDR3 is CAWSDRQRAFF. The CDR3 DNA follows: TGTGCCTGGAGTGACCGACAGAGGGCTTTCTTT.